What follows describes a single TCR beta chain. This clone's antigen is unknown. No quality values exist for individual bases; no much larger clone is one base distant. The data stem from a study of low-dose radiotherapy and immunotherapy resistance in tumors (dated by TCRdb to 2022 to 2024). Study-wide context: In Cohort 1, 0.5 Gy per fraction was delivered every 2 weeks, and a total PTV dose of 6.5 Gy was prescribed. The translational analysis covered eight patients: three from the first dose cohort and the first five from the second dose cohort. Starting on cycle 1 day 1, patients took 300 mg of aspirin by mouth once daily for four cycles. Nivolumab and ipilimumab were both given intravenously, with nivolumab at a 240 mg flat dose every two weeks and ipilimumab at 1 mg/kg every six weeks. Cohort 2 received 1 Gy per fraction every two weeks, with a total of 13 Gy over 26 weeks. Trial participants were not randomized into treatment groups. Cyclophosphamide 200 mg/m2 was given intravenously every two weeks, one day before each radiation and immunotherapy administration.

First-strand cDNA was synthesized using Superscript III and a set of TRAV- and TRBV-specific primers, so that both TCRalpha and TCRbeta chains were covered. TCRs were amplified for 20 to 25 PCR cycles with Phusion, using a constant-region primer paired with the adapter attached to the V primers. The isolated mRNA was amplified using the MessageAmp II aRNA Amplification Kit, with in vitro transcription performed for about 15 hours at 37 degrees C. The Dynabeads mRNA DIRECT Purification Kit was used to isolate the mRNA for TCR sequencing. Indexed Illumina adapters were added in a second Phusion PCR of 20 to 25 cycles, after which AMPure XP beads were used to purify the products. TCRalpha and TCRbeta libraries were deep-sequenced on an Illumina MiniSeq instrument. On the study's bioinformatics: Custom Perl scripts pooled TCR sequences encoding the same protein, removed out-of-frame sequences and computed each clonotype's abundance. TCR sequences supported by only a single read were excluded from analysis. Among the metrics used to describe the repertoires were Shannon entropy, Gini index, clonality, richness, and the frequency of TCRs shared between repertoires. TCRdb reprocessed the public reads (quality trimming at Q25 with fastp, clone calling with MiXCR) and kept in-frame beta chains. Rows merge per CDR3 protein into single entries with the most common DNA and genes. The V and J calls and clone size are TCRdb's, not the authors'. The table for this sample lists some 38,000 distinct CDR3 sequences; about a fifth of them were counted only once. The leading ten clones occupy roughly 10% of the sample.

According to the germline V gene, CDR1 reads SGHDN and CDR2 reads FVKESK. The CDR3 has 17 amino acids, counting the end cysteine and phenylalanine. Only the CDR3 portion is preserved as DNA: 51 bases, with reading frame beginning at the first base. At the junction V is shortened by 0 bases and J by 0 bases, with 12 bases in between. Explained via the paper, the time point label denotes: after trial treatment. What this sample's treatment or condition label stands for: LDRT plus nivolumab, ipilimumab, low-dose cyclophosphamide and aspirin (RACIN trial). The donors came from RACIN, which was a single-arm phase I dose-escalation trial that paired nivolumab and ipilimumab with aspirin, low-dose cyclophosphamide and low-dose radiotherapy. Eligible patients had advanced, TIL-negative solid tumors.

The material sequenced was PBMCs, taken after low-dose radiotherapy plus immunotherapy. The chain couples TRBV14 to TRBJ2-1; there is no confident call for the D gene. This receptor was identified in a female donor with ovarian cancer. The encoded CDR3 is CASSQEGQASSYNEQFF. The nucleotide sequence is TGTGCCAGCAGCCAAGAGGGCCAAGCGAGCTCCTACAATGAGCAGTTCTTC. The variable domain in full, with residues beyond the CDR3 obtained from the reference TRBV14 and TRBJ2-1 genes, is EAGVTQFPSHSVIEKGQTVTLRCDPISGHDNLYWYRRVMGKEIKFLLHFVKESKQDESGMPNNRFLAERTGGTYSTLKVQPAELEDSGVYFCASSQEGQASSYNEQFFGPGTRLTVL.